These T cell receptor beta chains were read from a single sample in a study of cytomegalovirus exposure and HLA in healthy donors. Measured with immunoSEQ multiplex PCR; TCRdb has only the in-frame clones, and not every one. This table holds approximately 110,000 clones, roughly 80% found once. The sequenced sample consisted of PBMCs. The source of these receptors is a female donor in good health and CMV-seropositive. CDR3s include the opening cysteine and the closing phenylalanine or tryptophan. Fields, in order: J gene, V gene, D gene, clone size, CDR3 protein, CDR3 DNA. D genes are given only for firm matches. Some rows mark clone size as missing; the rest say once, few, many or name a class of expanded clone.

TRBJ1-1 | TRBV2 | . | once | CASSDSGPRRAFF | TGTGCCAGCAGCGATTCAGGGCCAAGACGCGCTTTCTTT
TRBJ2-7 | TRBV5-1 | . | . | CASSLTGNEQYF | TGCGCCAGCAGCTTGACAGGGAACGAGCAGTACTTC
TRBJ1-2 | TRBV27 | . | . | CASRPRAANYGYTF | TGTGCCAGCAGGCCCAGGGCTGCTAACTATGGCTACACCTTC
TRBJ1-1 | TRBV6-6 | TRBD1 | . | CASSSPTGSLNTEAFF | TGTGCCAGCAGTTCTCCGACAGGGAGCCTCAACACTGAAGCTTTCTTT
TRBJ1-1 | TRBV4-1 | . | . | CASSQDAPRREAFF | TGCGCCAGCAGCCAAGACGCCCCACGGAGAGAAGCTTTCTTT
TRBJ2-2 | TRBV30 | TRBD2 | few | CAWSVTGDLGLAGTGELFF | TGTGCCTGGAGTGTAACAGGAGACCTCGGGCTAGCGGGCACCGGGGAGCTGTTTTTT
TRBJ1-1 | TRBV6-5 | TRBD1 | . | CASRTDRDNTEAFF | TGTGCCAGCAGAACAGACAGGGATAACACTGAAGCTTTCTTT
TRBJ2-7 | TRBV28 | TRBD1 | . | CASSERDRPPYEQYF | TGTGCCAGCAGTGAGAGGGACAGGCCCCCCTACGAGCAGTACTTC
TRBJ2-2 | TRBV4-1 | . | . | CASSQDFTAGELFF | TGCGCCAGCAGCCAAGATTTTACAGCCGGGGAGCTGTTTTTT
TRBJ1-2 | TRBV21-1 | . | . | CASSHEGQGAHYTF | TGTGCCAGCAGCCACGAGGGACAGGGGGCTCACTACACCTTC
TRBJ1-4 | TRBV28 | TRBD1 | . | CASTRAAGGEKLFF | TGTGCCAGCACCAGGGCGGCAGGGGGGGAAAAACTGTTTTTT
TRBJ1-3 | TRBV7-2 | . | once | CASSLDRAGGNTIYF | TGTGCCAGCAGCTTAGACAGGGCAGGCGGAAACACCATATATTTT
TRBJ2-7 | TRBV2 | . | once | CASSDSLSSYEQYF | TGTGCCAGCTCTGACAGTCTGAGCTCCTACGAGCAGTACTTC
TRBJ1-3 | TRBV7-8 | TRBD1 | . | CASSPQGTFGNTIYF | TGTGCCAGCAGCCCACAGGGGACGTTCGGAAACACCATATATTTT
TRBJ2-5 | TRBV19 | TRBD2 | once | CASGTSGIRGQETQYF | TGTGCCAGTGGGACTAGCGGGATAAGAGGCCAAGAGACCCAGTACTTC
TRBJ2-2 | TRBV28 | . | . | CASIARILDTGELFF | TGTGCCAGCATTGCTAGGATATTGGACACCGGGGAGCTGTTTTTT
TRBJ1-5 | TRBV28 | . | . | CASRLRGTRSINQPQHF | TGTGCCAGCAGACTCAGGGGCACCCGGAGTATCAATCAGCCCCAGCATTTT
TRBJ2-1 | TRBV6-5 | TRBD2 | . | CASSGGSGSRNEQFF | TGTGCCAGCAGTGGAGGGAGCGGGAGCAGGAATGAGCAGTTCTTC
TRBJ2-5 | TRBV5-1 | TRBD2 | . | CASSLVGGVRETQYF | TGCGCCAGCAGCTTGGTCGGGGGGGTTCGAGAGACCCAGTACTTC
TRBJ1-1 | TRBV7-9 | . | . | CASSLDRLNTEAFF | TGTGCCAGCAGCTTAGACAGGTTGAACACTGAAGCTTTCTTT